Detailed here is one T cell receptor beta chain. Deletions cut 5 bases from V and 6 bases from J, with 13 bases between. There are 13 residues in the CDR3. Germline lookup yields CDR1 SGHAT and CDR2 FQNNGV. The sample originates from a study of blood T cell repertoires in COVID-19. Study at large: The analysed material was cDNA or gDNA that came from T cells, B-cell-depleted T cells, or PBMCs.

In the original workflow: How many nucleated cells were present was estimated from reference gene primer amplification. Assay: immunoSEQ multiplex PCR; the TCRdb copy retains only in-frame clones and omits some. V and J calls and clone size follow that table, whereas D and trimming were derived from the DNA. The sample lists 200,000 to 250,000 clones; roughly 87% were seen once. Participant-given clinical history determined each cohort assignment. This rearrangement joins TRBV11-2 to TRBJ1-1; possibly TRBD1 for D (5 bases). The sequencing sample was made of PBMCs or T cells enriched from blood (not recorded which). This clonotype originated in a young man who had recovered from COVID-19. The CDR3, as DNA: TGTGCCAGCAGCCTCAGGGTCGAGCCTGAAGCTTTCTTT. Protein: CASSLRVEPEAFF.